These T cell receptor beta chains were read from a single sample in a study of T-cell reconstitution after alpha-beta-depleted transplantation in children. TCRdb reanalysed the PCR reads using MiXCR and keeps one entry per CDR3 protein. The table has around 270,000 distinct CDR3 sequences, roughly 8.2% seen once; the top ten hold approximately 9%. This specimen was peripheral blood, taken 360 days after TCRalphabeta/CD19-depleted stem cell transplant. These receptors all stem from a female patient aged 2 to 10 who had a stem cell transplant for Fanconi anemia, so the T cells may come from the graft donor. CDR3s include the opening cysteine and the closing phenylalanine or tryptophan. Each record gives: J gene, clone size, D gene, V gene, CDR3 protein, CDR3 DNA. D genes are given only for firm matches. A clone size is listed for some rows: how often the clone was seen (once, few, many), or a class if it is expanded.

J gene: TRBJ1-3; clone size: many; D gene: NA; V gene: TRBV12-3/TRBV12-4; CDR3 protein: CASSFQPTISGNTIYF; CDR3 DNA: TGTGCCAGCAGTTTTCAACCGACGATCTCTGGAAACACCATATATTTT
J gene: TRBJ2-7; clone size: NA; D gene: NA; V gene: TRBV7-7; CDR3 protein: CASSLALSGEQYF; CDR3 DNA: TGTGCTAGCAGCTTAGCGCTGTCGGGCGAGCAGTACTTC
J gene: TRBJ2-1; clone size: NA; D gene: TRBD1; V gene: TRBV28; CDR3 protein: CASSAPGQGRNEQFF; CDR3 DNA: TGTGCCAGCAGTGCACCGGGACAGGGTCGGAATGAGCAGTTCTTC
J gene: TRBJ1-1; clone size: few; D gene: NA; V gene: TRBV5-6; CDR3 protein: CASSGPGPRAEAFF; CDR3 DNA: TGTGCCAGCAGCGGCCCCGGGCCTCGCGCTGAAGCTTTCTTT
J gene: TRBJ2-2; clone size: many; D gene: TRBD1; V gene: TRBV9; CDR3 protein: CASSPPEPGDRPPGELFF; CDR3 DNA: TGTGCCAGCAGCCCCCCAGAGCCTGGGGACAGGCCTCCCGGGGAGCTGTTTTTT
J gene: TRBJ2-5; clone size: NA; D gene: NA; V gene: TRBV7-6; CDR3 protein: CASSTREQETQYF; CDR3 DNA: TGTGCCAGCAGCACGCGGGAACAAGAGACCCAGTACTTC
J gene: TRBJ1-5; clone size: many; D gene: NA; V gene: TRBV6-2/TRBV6-3; CDR3 protein: CASSYSSSGKSNQPQHF; CDR3 DNA: TGTGCCAGCAGTTACTCGAGCTCCGGGAAAAGCAATCAGCCCCAGCATTTT
J gene: TRBJ1-1; clone size: NA; D gene: TRBD1; V gene: TRBV20-1; CDR3 protein: CSAPLGQGTTEAFF; CDR3 DNA: TGCAGTGCTCCCCTGGGACAGGGTACCACTGAAGCTTTCTTT
J gene: TRBJ2-7; clone size: NA; D gene: NA; V gene: TRBV7-2; CDR3 protein: CASTDQTTGRSEQYF; CDR3 DNA: TGTGCCAGCACCGACCAAACGACAGGACGGTCGGAGCAGTACTTC
J gene: TRBJ2-5; clone size: many; D gene: NA; V gene: TRBV12-3/TRBV12-4; CDR3 protein: CASTIDTQETQYF; CDR3 DNA: TGTGCCAGCACCATTGATACCCAAGAGACCCAGTACTTC
J gene: TRBJ2-2; clone size: few; D gene: TRBD2; V gene: TRBV20-1; CDR3 protein: CSARDQRGGVTGELFF; CDR3 DNA: TGCAGTGCTAGAGACCAGCGGGGGGGCGTCACCGGGGAGCTGTTTTTT
J gene: TRBJ1-1; clone size: NA; D gene: TRBD1; V gene: TRBV6-1; CDR3 protein: CASRKNRGPTEAFF; CDR3 DNA: TGTGCCAGCAGAAAGAACAGGGGGCCTACTGAAGCTTTCTTT
J gene: TRBJ2-7; clone size: few; D gene: NA; V gene: TRBV20-1; CDR3 protein: CSASRRAISYEQYF; CDR3 DNA: TGCAGTGCTAGCCGGCGGGCCATTTCCTACGAGCAGTACTTC
J gene: TRBJ1-4; clone size: few; D gene: NA; V gene: TRBV4-2; CDR3 protein: CASSPWGVRVTANEKLFF; CDR3 DNA: TGTGCCAGCAGCCCCTGGGGGGTCAGGGTAACGGCTAATGAAAAACTGTTTTTT
J gene: TRBJ1-1; clone size: many; D gene: NA; V gene: TRBV12-3/TRBV12-4; CDR3 protein: CASATRVSTEAFF; CDR3 DNA: TGTGCCAGCGCCACCCGGGTGAGCACTGAAGCTTTCTTT
J gene: TRBJ2-6; clone size: many; D gene: NA; V gene: TRBV6-5; CDR3 protein: CASSYSPSSGANVLTF; CDR3 DNA: TGTGCCAGCAGTTACTCCCCAAGCTCTGGGGCCAACGTCCTGACTTTC
J gene: TRBJ1-3; clone size: many; D gene: NA; V gene: TRBV20-1; CDR3 protein: CSALPDSLGDTIYF; CDR3 DNA: TGCAGTGCTCTCCCGGACTCCCTTGGGGACACCATATATTTT
J gene: TRBJ2-4; clone size: many; D gene: NA; V gene: TRBV21-1; CDR3 protein: CASKERGSENIQYF; CDR3 DNA: TGTGCCAGCAAGGAAAGGGGTAGTGAAAACATTCAGTACTTC
J gene: TRBJ1-3; clone size: few; D gene: NA; V gene: TRBV28; CDR3 protein: CASTKWGSGNTIYF; CDR3 DNA: TGTGCCAGTACTAAATGGGGTTCTGGAAACACCATATATTTT
J gene: TRBJ2-7; clone size: NA; D gene: NA; V gene: TRBV4-1; CDR3 protein: CASSQDLGSGPAVGQFEQYF; CDR3 DNA: TGCGCCAGCAGCCAAGATCTGGGCTCGGGACCGGCCGTGGGCCAGTTCGAGCAGTACTTC
J gene: TRBJ1-2; clone size: many; D gene: TRBD1; V gene: TRBV6-5; CDR3 protein: CASVKGAGHNYGYTF; CDR3 DNA: TGTGCCAGCGTTAAGGGGGCCGGCCATAACTATGGCTACACCTTC
J gene: TRBJ1-6; clone size: many; D gene: NA; V gene: TRBV6-5; CDR3 protein: CASSYSSQGRSLHF; CDR3 DNA: TGTGCCAGCAGTTACAGTTCCCAGGGAAGATCCCTCCACTTT
J gene: TRBJ2-7; clone size: many; D gene: TRBD1; V gene: TRBV28; CDR3 protein: CASSLNIKRSGTGAQEQYF; CDR3 DNA: TGTGCCAGCAGTTTAAATATTAAGAGGAGTGGGACAGGGGCGCAGGAGCAGTACTTC
J gene: TRBJ1-2; clone size: many; D gene: NA; V gene: TRBV5-1; CDR3 protein: CASSLSAGSYGYTF; CDR3 DNA: TGCGCCAGCAGCTTATCTGCCGGGTCCTATGGCTACACCTTC
J gene: TRBJ2-5; clone size: few; D gene: TRBD2; V gene: TRBV6-1; CDR3 protein: CASSKQLAGGSKTQYF; CDR3 DNA: TGTGCCAGCAGTAAACAACTAGCGGGGGGTTCAAAGACCCAGTACTTC
J gene: TRBJ2-1; clone size: many; D gene: NA; V gene: TRBV7-2; CDR3 protein: CASSLAGPSSYNEQFF; CDR3 DNA: TGTGCCAGCAGCTTAGCGGGGCCGAGCTCCTACAATGAGCAGTTCTTC
J gene: TRBJ2-7; clone size: NA; D gene: TRBD1; V gene: TRBV15; CDR3 protein: CATSSNPGTGDDEQYF; CDR3 DNA: TGTGCCACCAGCAGCAACCCCGGGACAGGGGATGACGAGCAGTACTTC
J gene: TRBJ2-7; clone size: few; D gene: TRBD2; V gene: TRBV4-2; CDR3 protein: CASSRAPAGYYEQYF; CDR3 DNA: TGTGCCAGCAGCCGGGCCCCAGCGGGGTACTACGAGCAGTACTTC
J gene: TRBJ2-7; clone size: many; D gene: NA; V gene: TRBV12-3/TRBV12-4; CDR3 protein: CASSHGTSYEQYF; CDR3 DNA: TGTGCCAGCAGTCATGGGACATCCTACGAGCAGTACTTC
J gene: TRBJ2-1; clone size: NA; D gene: NA; V gene: TRBV6-5; CDR3 protein: CASSRTGDGAREQFF; CDR3 DNA: TGTGCCAGCAGCCGTACGGGAGATGGGGCTAGGGAGCAGTTCTTC
J gene: TRBJ2-1; clone size: NA; D gene: NA; V gene: TRBV3-1; CDR3 protein: CASSQQVPASLSNEQFF; CDR3 DNA: TGTGCCAGCAGCCAACAGGTCCCTGCGTCGTTGAGCAATGAGCAGTTCTTC
J gene: TRBJ1-4; clone size: NA; D gene: NA; V gene: TRBV5-1; CDR3 protein: CASSFGGLGEKLFF; CDR3 DNA: TGCGCCAGCAGCTTCGGGGGGCTGGGTGAAAAACTGTTTTTT
J gene: TRBJ2-3; clone size: many; D gene: NA; V gene: TRBV11-2; CDR3 protein: CASSPTQGVNTQYF; CDR3 DNA: TGTGCCAGCAGCCCCACCCAGGGAGTTAATACGCAGTATTTT
J gene: TRBJ2-7; clone size: NA; D gene: NA; V gene: TRBV10-3; CDR3 protein: CAISEYRGGYEQYF; CDR3 DNA: TGTGCCATCAGTGAGTACAGGGGGGGCTACGAGCAGTACTTC
J gene: TRBJ1-6; clone size: many; D gene: NA; V gene: TRBV7-9; CDR3 protein: CASSSGHGDSPLHF; CDR3 DNA: TGTGCCAGCAGCTCCGGGCACGGGGATTCACCCCTCCACTTT
J gene: TRBJ2-1; clone size: few; D gene: NA; V gene: TRBV18; CDR3 protein: CASSPDPGHSSYNEQFF; CDR3 DNA: TGTGCCAGCTCACCAGACCCGGGACATAGCTCCTACAATGAGCAGTTCTTC
J gene: TRBJ2-2; clone size: few; D gene: NA; V gene: TRBV5-5; CDR3 protein: CASSSPDTLGTGELFF; CDR3 DNA: TGTGCCAGCAGCTCACCGGACACTCTGGGGACCGGGGAGCTGTTTTTT
J gene: TRBJ1-1; clone size: many; D gene: NA; V gene: TRBV10-3; CDR3 protein: CAISESANRNTEAFF; CDR3 DNA: TGTGCCATCAGTGAGTCGGCCAACCGGAACACTGAAGCTTTCTTT
J gene: TRBJ2-3; clone size: many; D gene: NA; V gene: TRBV5-1; CDR3 protein: CASSSKPTDTQYF; CDR3 DNA: TGCGCCAGCAGCTCAAAGCCCACAGATACGCAGTATTTT
J gene: TRBJ2-2; clone size: many; D gene: NA; V gene: TRBV6-4; CDR3 protein: CASSDTYTGELFF; CDR3 DNA: TGTGCCAGCAGTGACACTTACACCGGGGAGCTGTTTTTT
J gene: TRBJ1-5; clone size: many; D gene: TRBD1; V gene: TRBV12-3/TRBV12-4; CDR3 protein: CASTLGQSNQPQHF; CDR3 DNA: TGTGCCAGCACCCTGGGACAGTCCAATCAGCCCCAGCATTTT
J gene: TRBJ2-7; clone size: many; D gene: TRBD2; V gene: TRBV7-2; CDR3 protein: CASSLADSTSGGAYEQYF; CDR3 DNA: TGTGCCAGCAGCTTAGCCGATTCGACTAGCGGGGGAGCCTACGAGCAGTACTTC
J gene: TRBJ2-7; clone size: many; D gene: TRBD1; V gene: TRBV2; CDR3 protein: CASRRDRGWNEQYF; CDR3 DNA: TGTGCCAGCAGGAGGGACAGGGGGTGGAACGAGCAGTACTTC
J gene: TRBJ1-6; clone size: many; D gene: NA; V gene: TRBV28; CDR3 protein: CASTLAGRSYNSPLHF; CDR3 DNA: TGTGCCAGCACCTTGGCAGGGCGCTCCTATAATTCACCCCTCCACTTT
J gene: TRBJ2-7; clone size: few; D gene: NA; V gene: TRBV27; CDR3 protein: CANFLSYEQYF; CDR3 DNA: TGTGCCAATTTCCTCTCCTACGAGCAGTACTTC